This T cell receptor (beta chain) emerged from a study of OX40 agonist ivuxolimab in advanced cancers. Concerning the study at large: Ivuxolimab was an agonistic, fully human IgG2 monoclonal antibody directed against OX40 (CD134), a costimulatory receptor. Three dose-escalation patients achieved partial responses, one with hepatocellular carcinoma and two with cutaneous melanoma. Among the approximately 50 dose-escalation patients, approximately 20 had hepatocellular carcinoma, roughly 15 melanoma, 9 renal cell carcinoma and 9 head and neck cancer. Intravenous ivuxolimab was administered to patients every 2 weeks at six dose levels: 0.01, 0.1, 0.3, 1.5, 3 and 10 mg/kg. The paper describes the monotherapy dose-escalation part (N of about 47 patients) of the phase I trial of ivuxolimab. Patients were allowed to have had prior anti-PD-1, anti-PD-L1 or anti-CTLA-4 therapy, and roughly two fifths of the dose-escalation patients had been treated with checkpoint inhibitors. A male proportion of under 85% and a mean age of about 60 years, ranging from about 20 to 80, were recorded for the dose-escalation cohort. The point of sequencing TCRbeta in the periphery was to test whether ivuxolimab changed TCR sequence diversity and drove clonal T-cell expansion.

For sequencing of the TCRbeta CDR3 region, genomic DNA was extracted from the sorted cells. TCRbeta CDR3 regions were sequenced using the immunoSEQ Assay. Imported from immuneACCESS, the table was reduced by TCRdb to in-frame sequences with V and J called. These copies leave out some clones; in studies compared against another copy, an unresolved V gene accounts for under half, and the cause of the remainder is not known. In all, the sample holds approximately 25,000 clones, and approximately 80% of those were seen once. The biggest ten clones account for roughly 18% of the sample. On this clone itself: What antigen it recognizes has not been identified. The record has no base qualities; no much larger clone is one base away.

The trial excluded patients who had a history of autoimmune disease or were on systemic immunosuppression. Peripheral blood for TCR sequencing was drawn from every dose cohort at baseline, at cycle 4 day 1 and at cycle 7 day 1. Samples were obtained from an open-label, multicenter, first-in-human phase I dose-escalation trial of ivuxolimab. The trial enrolled adults with locally advanced or metastatic head and neck squamous cell, hepatocellular, melanoma or renal cell carcinoma. Before TCR sequencing, CD4+ T cells and CD8+ T cells from peripheral blood were sorted into separate populations. CDR1 and CDR2 are drawn from the germline V gene: SGHTA, FQGNSA. From the cysteine through the phenylalanine, the CDR3 covers 15 amino acids. Only CDR3 DNA remains: 45 bases, in frame from the first base. The germline V and J ends show losses of 7 bases and 1 base respectively, and no gene match explains 6 bases of the junction.

Overall study outcomes, separate from this receptor: After ivuxolimab, expanded clones were on average more numerous among CD8+ T cells than among CD4+ T cells. Low levels of normalized T-cell clonal expansion were also seen in some nonresponding patients. At doses from 0.1 to 3.0 mg/kg, clonal expansion was seen in both CD4+ and CD8+ blood T cells between baseline and week 6. In partial responders in the 0.1-3.0 mg/kg groups, normalized peripheral clonal expansion was found to be among the lowest, especially among CD8+ T cells. The antigen specificity of the peripheral T cells that underwent clonal expansion was not determined.

This chain is built from TRBV7-2 and TRBJ2-2; 7 nucleotides in the junction match TRBD2. The sequences come from CD4+ or CD8+ T cells sorted from blood, collected in a trial of the OX40 agonist ivuxolimab. This TCR came from an adult with an advanced solid tumor such as melanoma, head and neck, liver or kidney cancer. The CDR3 protein sequence reads: CASNPGTMNTGELFF. The nucleotides read TGTGCCAGCAACCCCGGGACTATGAACACCGGGGAGCTGTTTTTT.